A single sample gave rise to the 27 T cell receptor beta chains below, sequenced in a study of a mutant IDH1 vaccine in newly diagnosed glioma. Time point specified: baseline, week 1 (first vaccination visit). As for treatment: pre-vaccination baseline after standard-of-care therapy. Sequenced by immunoSEQ multiplex PCR; TCRdb stores in-frame clones only, minus some. The sample yields about 20,000 clones, about 85% seen once. Sample: PBMCs, taken from a glioma patient treated with radiotherapy, temozolomide or both. The receptors here all came from a man aged 40-55 years with glioma.

V gene TRBV25-1 combines with J gene TRBJ1-2; D not certain. The germline gives CDR1 MGHDK, CDR2 SYGVNS. Between the trimmed V and J ends, which lost 4 bases and 8 bases, there was a span of 20 bases. This CDR3 is built from 15 residues. CDR3: CASSVNSGNEGGYTF. CDR3 bases: TGTGCCAGCAGTGTCAACTCAGGTAACGAGGGAGGCTACACCTTC.

The chain employs TRBV4-1 and TRBJ2-2; possible D gene TRBD1, 6 bases. The V end was cut by 4 bases, the J end by 1 base, with 10 bases between. CDR1 and CDR2 (germline): MGHRA, YSYEKL. CDR3 length: 15 amino acids. Written as DNA, the CDR3 is TGCGCCAGCAGCCTCGGGACATTGAACACCGGGGAGCTGTTTTTT. Amino acids: CASSLGTLNTGELFF.

There are a few counts of this clone. The V call is TRBV10-3, the J call TRBJ2-1, with TRBD2 matching over 11 bases. The CDR3 runs to 15 residues. J was trimmed by 3 bases and V by 4 bases; bases with no gene match: 2. Germline V gene sequence: CDR1 ENHRY, CDR2 SYGVKD. CDR3 sequence reads: CAISGGTSGYNEQFF. CDR3 in DNA: TGTGCCATCAGTGGTGGGACTAGCGGCTACAATGAGCAGTTCTTC.

The chain is built from TRBV25-1 and TRBJ1-1; 9 nucleotides align to TRBD1. J lost 1 base, V lost 3 bases, and 3 bases had no gene match. This CDR3 contains 15 residues. The V gene's germline CDR1 is MGHDK and CDR2 SYGVNS. CDR3 region: CASSDMDRGNTEAFF. DNA of the CDR3: TGTGCCAGCAGTGATATGGACAGGGGGAACACTGAAGCTTTCTTT.

The chain combines TRBV6-1 with TRBJ2-7; D gene ambiguous. CDR3 length equals 14 residues. Trimming left V 4 bases short and J 1 base short, with 11 bases between. The germline CDR1 and CDR2 sequences are MNHNS and SASEGT. The chain's CDR3 is CASSGVGLSYEQYV. The CDR3 DNA reads as TGTGCCAGCAGTGGCGTTGGGTTATCCTACGAGCAGTACGTC.

The rearrangement joins TRBV30 to TRBJ1-4; D uncertain. This CDR3 is 12 amino acids long. Germline V gene data show CDR1 as GTSNPN and CDR2 as SVGIG (reference sequence). In nucleotides, the CDR3 is TGTGCAAACCAGGATTCTAATGAAAAACTGTTTTTT. This translates into CANQDSNEKLFF.

This chain joins TRBV2 and TRBJ2-5; tentative D call: TRBD1 (6 bases). Per the germline V gene, CDR1 is SNHLY and CDR2 is FYNNEI. Between the trimmed V and J ends, which lost 6 bases and 4 bases, there was a span of 9 bases. CDR3 size: 12 residues. CDR3 region: CASSGQRETQYF. CDR3 bases: TGTGCCAGCAGCGGACAGCGAGAGACCCAGTACTTC.

V and J are TRBV4-1 and TRBJ1-1; D is unclear. The length of the CDR3 is 14 residues. V lost 4 bases and J 0 bases, leaving 9 bases between the germline ends. The germline gives CDR1 MGHRA, CDR2 YSYEKL. In DNA, the CDR3 is TGCGCCAGCAGCCGGTCTCTTATGAACACTGAAGCTTTCTTT. Translation: CASSRSLMNTEAFF.

The rearrangement links TRBV7-9 to TRBJ1-4; TRBD1 matches at 7 bases. Trimming cost V 3 bases and J 7 bases; bases outside gene matches: 11. The CDR3 length is 16 residues. The V gene's germline CDR1 is SEHNR and CDR2 FQNEAQ (reference sequence). The CDR3 region is CASSFTGRGRTEKLFF. CDR3 in DNA: TGTGCCAGCAGCTTCACAGGAAGGGGGCGGACTGAAAAACTGTTTTTT.

The chain carries TRBV6-5 and TRBJ1-1, with D unclear. V gave up 2 bases and J gave up 5 bases, with 18 bases separating them. Germline CDR1 and CDR2: MNHEY and SVGAGI. This CDR3 is built from 16 residues. CDR3 protein: CASSYGAASGETEAFF. In DNA form, the CDR3 reads TGTGCCAGCAGTTACGGCGCGGCAAGTGGGGAAACTGAAGCTTTCTTT.

The CDR3 sequence: CASSLEGSGIDTQYF. The CDR3 bases are TGTGCCAGCAGCTTGGAAGGCAGTGGAATAGATACGCAGTATTTT. The chain is built from TRBV5-8 and TRBJ2-3; no clear D. This CDR3 has 15 amino acids. Trimming removed 0 bases at V and 5 bases at J, with 13 bases between. Germline V CDR1 and CDR2: SGHTS, YDEGEE.

The gene calls are TRBV5-1 and TRBJ2-7, with 10 nucleotides matching TRBD2. Looked up from germline, CDR1 is SGHRS and CDR2 is YFSETQ. V dropped 7 bases and J dropped 5; count of bases not matched to a gene: 9. The CDR3 sequence is 14 residues long. This CDR3 is CASGGASGSHEQYF. CDR3 nucleotides: TGCGCCAGCGGGGGGGCTAGCGGGAGCCACGAGCAGTACTTC.

The V call is TRBV30, the J call TRBJ2-6; D gene uncertain. This CDR3 is built from 14 residues. V lost 6 bases and J 2 bases, leaving 11 bases between the germline ends. Germline lookup yields CDR1 GTSNPN and CDR2 SVGIG (reference sequence). As DNA, the CDR3 is TGTGCCTGCCAAAGGGTGGCTGGGGCCAACGTCCTGACTTTC. Protein: CACQRVAGANVLTF.

For the CDR3, the DNA is TGTGCCAGCAGCCCAAGAGGAGGCGATCGGGGAGAGACCCAGTACTTC. Its protein product is CASSPRGGDRGETQYF. The chain uses TRBV7-9 and TRBJ2-5; a weak D match, TRBD2 (5 bases). The CDR3 spans 16 residues. V lost 5 bases and J lost 4, with 20 bases in between. Germline-derived CDR1 and CDR2 are SEHNR and FQNEAQ (reference sequence).

The chain uses TRBV29-1 and TRBJ2-5; 11 bases align to TRBD1. The CDR3 has 15 amino acids. V lost 3 bases, J lost 4 bases, and 7 bases stayed unmatched. The V gene's germline CDR1 is SQVTM and CDR2 ANQGSEA. CDR3 nucleotides: TGCAGCGTTGATCCGGGACAGGGGGTGGGAGAGACCCAGTACTTC. Its translation is CSVDPGQGVGETQYF.

This chain links TRBV10-1 with TRBJ1-1, with TRBD1 identical over 7 bases. CDR1 is WNHNN and CDR2 is SYGVQD in the germline V gene (reference sequence). This CDR3 spans 13 amino acids. After removal of 7 bases from V and 1 base from J, the junction contained 3 bases not matched to a gene. CDR3 region: CASTRDRNTEAFF. The CDR3 nucleotides read TGCGCCAGCACCCGGGACAGGAACACTGAAGCTTTCTTT.

The rearrangement joins TRBV20-1 to TRBJ2-3; tentatively, D is TRBD2 (5 bases). With 3 bases removed from V and 6 bases from J, the gap between germline ends came to 7 bases. The CDR3 has 11 residues. The V gene's germline CDR1 is DFQATT and CDR2 SNEGSKA (reference sequence). The CDR3 spells CSARVADTQYF. Written as DNA, the CDR3 is TGCAGTGCTAGGGTAGCGGATACGCAGTATTTT.

The chain employs TRBV7-2 and TRBJ1-1, with D possibly matching TRBD1 (6 bases). V lost 4 bases to trimming and J lost 1 base, with 13 bases between them. Germline V CDR1 and CDR2: SGHTA, FQGNSA. The CDR3 is 15 residues long. CDR3: CASSWGGARNTEAFF. CDR3 nucleotide sequence: TGTGCCAGCAGCTGGGGGGGGGCAAGGAACACTGAAGCTTTCTTT.

V and J are TRBV5-6 and TRBJ1-5; D not certain. The ends were cut back, 2 bases at V and 4 bases at J, with 4 bases in the middle. This CDR3 contains 12 residues. The germline CDR1 and CDR2 sequences are SGHDT and YYEEEE. The CDR3 coding sequence is TGTGCCAGCAGCTTAACGAATCAGCCCCAGCATTTT. Translation gives CASSLTNQPQHF.

The table lists this clone with a count of one. The chain employs TRBV21-1 and TRBJ2-7; the table's D call, TRBD1, has no DNA check behind it. TRBV21-1 is a known pseudogene. CDR3 length: 13 amino acids. CDR3 coding DNA: TGTGCCAGCAGAACCGGACAGATCTACGAGCAGTACTTC. Translated: CASRTGQIYEQYF.

V usage is TRBV19 and J usage is TRBJ2-2, with 7 bases aligning to TRBD1. The CDR3 consists of 17 residues. The ends lost 5 bases at V and 3 bases at J; junction bases unmatched: 12. Germline CDR1 LNHDA, CDR2 SQIVND (reference sequence). CDR3: CASSLAGGRLDTGELFF. For the CDR3, the DNA is TGTGCCAGTAGTCTCGCAGGGGGTAGGTTGGACACCGGGGAGCTGTTTTTT.

The V gene is TRBV30, the J gene TRBJ1-1; D uncertain. The CDR3 length is 13 residues. V lost 4 bases, J lost 0 bases, and 9 bases lay in between. From germline, CDR1 is GTSNPN and CDR2 SVGIG (reference sequence). CDR3 DNA: TGTGCCTGGAAATGGGCCATGAACACTGAAGCTTTCTTT. Encoded protein: CAWKWAMNTEAFF.

The count of this clone is one. This sequence joins TRBV29-1 and TRBJ1-2, with TRBD1 as a possible D gene (5 bases). Trimming took 7 bases from V and 12 from J, leaving 18 bases between them. CDR1 and CDR2 from the germline V gene are SQVTM and ANQGSEA. CDR3 length: 11 amino acids. The CDR3 DNA is TGCAGCGCTACAACTAAATGGGGGAACACCTTC. This encodes CSATTKWGNTF.

This clone is classed as medium-sized. The chain uses TRBV5-1 and TRBJ1-4; D gene ambiguous. V was shortened by 2 bases and J by 1 base, with 6 bases between the two germline ends. This CDR3 region has 14 residues. The germline V gene encodes CDR1 SGHRS and CDR2 YFSETQ. This CDR3 is CASSLVGTNEKLFF. The CDR3 DNA follows: TGCGCCAGCAGCTTAGTCGGAACTAATGAAAAACTGTTTTTT.

The V and J genes are TRBV6-6 and TRBJ1-2; TRBD1 aligns across 8 bases. The CDR3 length is 14 residues. Germline V CDR1 and CDR2: MNHNY, SVGAGI (reference sequence). V gave up 7 bases and J gave up 3 bases; unmatched junction bases: 7. The CDR3 DNA is TGTGCCAGCAAGGCGGACAGGGACCACTATGGCTACACCTTC. The encoded protein is CASKADRDHYGYTF.

This clone showed up just a few times. The chain carries TRBV19 and TRBJ1-2; D gene uncertain. The ends were cut back, 7 bases at V and 7 bases at J, with 16 bases in the middle. The CDR3 contains 13 residues. Looked up from germline, CDR1 is LNHDA and CDR2 is SQIVND (reference sequence). The CDR3 is CASTWSPEGGYTF. In nucleotides, the CDR3 is TGTGCCAGTACTTGGTCGCCGGAGGGTGGCTACACCTTC.

The rearrangement links TRBV5-6 to TRBJ2-7; possible D gene TRBD1, 6 bases. The CDR3 covers 14 residues. The V gene's germline CDR1 is SGHDT and CDR2 YYEEEE. V was shortened by 3 bases and J by 2 bases, with 12 bases between the two germline ends. In DNA form, the CDR3 reads TGTGCCAGCAGCTGGGGGACACGACCCTACGAGCAGTACTTC. It codes for CASSWGTRPYEQYF.